Below are 8 T cell receptor beta chains sequenced from a single sample in a study of blood T cells in healthy people across ages. It was with a sample-barcoded 5' primer and a J-beta primer mix that a second PCR of roughly 7 to 12 cycles was run. Each CDR3 protein gets one entry after TCRdb re-called the 5' RACE reads with MiXCR. This table holds approximately 850,000 distinct CDR3 sequences, around two fifths found once. Specimen: blood. These receptors came from a man in his 60s in good health.

This clonotype has a handful of counts. The chain employs TRBV7-3 and TRBJ2-3; D might be TRBD1 or TRBD2, each matching 5 bases. Looked up from germline, CDR1 is SGHTA and CDR2 is FQGTGA. The V gene lost 5 bases and the J gene lost 2 bases, with 11 bases spanning the gap. The CDR3 runs 14 residues. In DNA, the CDR3 is TGTGCCAGCAGCCCGGGGCGGAACACAGATACGCAGTATTTT. This codes for CASSPGRNTDTQYF. Full variable domain (remainder filled in from reference TRBV7-3 and TRBJ2-3): GAGVSQTPSNKVTEKGKYVELRCDPISGHTALYWYRQSLGQGPEFLIYFQGTGAADDSGLPNDRFFAVRPEGSVSTLKIQRTERGDSAVYLCASSPGRNTDTQYFGPGTRLTVL.

The V gene is TRBV28, the J gene TRBJ1-2; TRBD1 matches at 7 bases. Germline CDR1 and CDR2: MDHEN and SYDVKM. V lost 4 bases and J lost 3; bases outside the gene matches: 11. The CDR3 extends over 16 amino acids. CDR3 nucleotide sequence: TGTGCCAGCAGTTCCGACATAGGGACAGCTGACTATGGCTACACCTTC. It yields the protein CASSSDIGTADYGYTF.

The chain links TRBV12-3 or TRBV12-4 to TRBJ2-5, with TRBD2 as a possible D gene (6 bases). This CDR3 has 13 amino acids. Trimming left V 5 bases short and J 7 bases short, with 14 bases between. Written as DNA, the CDR3 is TGTGCCAGCAGTGTGGGTGAGGGAGGGACCCAGTACTTC. Protein product: CASSVGEGGTQYF.

The chain has TRBV10-2 and TRBJ2-5; no reliable D call. The V end lost 0 bases, the J end lost 0 bases, and 5 bases lay between the germline ends. The CDR3 has 14 residues. The germline V gene has CDR1 WSHSY and CDR2 SAAADI. CDR3 nucleotides: TGCGCCAGCAGTGAGTCAGGCTACCAAGAGACCCAGTACTTC. This gives the protein CASSESGYQETQYF.

The J gene is TRBJ1-1, the V gene TRBV3-1; D gene uncertain. CDR3 length: 14 residues. Germline CDR1 is LGHDT and CDR2 is YNNKEL (reference sequence). V lost 0 bases, J lost 4 bases, and 9 bases lay in between. This chain's CDR3 is CASSQELGSTEAFF. The CDR3 DNA reads TGTGCCAGCAGCCAAGAATTGGGGAGCACTGAAGCTTTCTTT.

This rearrangement joins TRBV7-2 to TRBJ1-6; D is perhaps TRBD1 (5 bases). Germline-derived CDR1 and CDR2 are SGHTA and FQGNSA. V was trimmed by 9 bases and J by 0 bases, leaving 12 bases between them. This CDR3 spans 15 amino acids. DNA for the CDR3: TGTGCCAGTTTACAGGCATTCTCCTATAATTCACCCCTCCACTTT. It translates to CASLQAFSYNSPLHF.

Notes on this clonotype: This may be a read error: a much more frequent sequence differs by one nucleotide. The chain combines TRBV7-2 with TRBJ1-5, with D perhaps matching TRBD1 (5 bases). This CDR3 has 15 residues. Germline CDR1 SGHTA, CDR2 FQGNSA. The CDR3 is CASSFFGAYNQPQDF. The CDR3 DNA reads as TGTGCCAGCAGCTTTTTCGGGGCTTATAATCAGCCCCAGGATTTT.

In its sample, this clonotype was seen a few times. The chain joins TRBV7-9 to TRBJ2-1; D is unclear. The CDR3 runs 14 residues. Germline V gene sequence: CDR1 SEHNR, CDR2 FQNEAQ (reference sequence). Trimming shortened V by 1 base and J by 8 bases, and 12 bases separated the two germline ends. The DNA of the CDR3 is TGTGCCAGCAGCTTAGGGTCCAAGCACGATGAGCAGTTCTTC. Translating it yields CASSLGSKHDEQFF.